This T cell receptor beta chain was observed in a study of T cells in Graves' hyperthyroidism and ophthalmopathy. Findings and limits, study-wide: Onset of ophthalmopathy came a median roughly 6 months after the model predicted it. Ophthalmopathy and stable hyperthyroidism were told apart by a 13 V-J model.

The study left out patients who had uncontrolled infection, other autoimmune disease, pregnancy or lactation. Amplification of TCR beta CDR3 regions was performed using RNA transcripts as template. HTBI primers were the set used in a first-round RT-PCR of the TCR CDR3. TCRdb processed the multiplex PCR reads anew with MiXCR; each CDR3 protein has one entry. Here the sample spans approximately 360,000 distinct CDR3 sequences, less than 20% being singletons. Per germline, CDR1 ENHRY and CDR2 SYGVKD. CDR3 size: 13 residues. V dropped 4 bases and J dropped 4 bases, with 8 bases sitting between them. In its sample, this clonotype was seen many times. The target antigen is unknown.

J is TRBJ1-5 and V is TRBV10-3; perhaps TRBD1 as D (5 bases). Sample: blood. The clonotype comes from a woman between 18 and 29 years old with Graves' hyperthyroidism that later progressed to Graves' ophthalmopathy. The CDR3 nucleotides read TGTGCCATCAGTGGGACAATTAATCAGCCCCAGCATTTT. The encoded protein is CAISGTINQPQHF.